Described below is a single TCR beta chain sequence and its context. The target antigen is unknown. The data derive from a study of cytomegalovirus exposure and HLA in healthy donors. The V gene lost 3 bases and the J gene lost 8 bases, with 10 bases spanning the gap. CDR3 length equals 12 residues. CDR1 is GTSNPN, CDR2 SVGIG, per germline (reference sequence). Study observations and caveats: An analysis that was carried out later associated 15,000 to 20,000 TCR beta sequences with HLA alleles at 0.05 false discovery rate. Among donors in an Asian-associated ancestry cluster, a later analysis reportedly found fewer N-insertions than the approximately 670-donor mean. The study designated 150 or so TCR beta chains cytomegalovirus-associated. It was likely that a cluster of highly shared sequence variants was a sequencing artifact.

The primer mix had 60 Vbeta and 13 Jbeta primers. Generated by immunoSEQ multiplex PCR, the TCRdb table keeps only in-frame clones and is missing some. The sample contains fewer than 200,000 clones, 65% to 85% of which appear only once. The sequencing input was PBMCs. This chain joins TRBV30 and TRBJ1-4; D call uncertain. The TCR sequence derives from a middle-aged woman in good health and CMV-seropositive. CDR3: CAWSLTGEKLFF. The CDR3 nucleotides are TGTGCCTGGAGCCTCACGGGGGAAAAACTGTTTTTT.